The 13 T cell receptor beta chains reported below all come from one sample, sequenced in a study of T-cell reconstitution after alpha-beta-depleted transplantation in children. Molecular barcoding with unique molecular identifiers was used for the TCRbeta library. In TCRdb, the PCR reads were re-called with MiXCR into one record per CDR3 protein. The sample shows about 540,000 distinct CDR3 sequences, 25% to 30% of them seen only once. Sequenced here: PBMCs, sampled before TCRalphabeta/CD19-depleted stem cell transplant. These receptors were obtained from a boy under two years old with Wiskott-Aldrich syndrome, due to receive a stem cell transplant.

This clonotype came up a few times. V gene TRBV28 combines with J gene TRBJ2-7, with 7 bases that match TRBD2. After removal of 7 bases from V and 0 bases from J, the junction contained 6 bases not matched to a gene. Germline V gives CDR1 MDHEN, CDR2 SYDVKM. The CDR3 covers 14 residues. CDR3 amino acids: CASIAAGPSYEQYF. The CDR3 region has the DNA TGTGCCAGCATTGCAGCGGGGCCCTCCTACGAGCAGTACTTC.

CDR3 protein: CAVQGQGGSYNEQFF. Written as DNA, the CDR3 is TGTGCCGTCCAGGGACAGGGGGGGTCCTACAATGAGCAGTTCTTC. This rearrangement joins TRBV10-3 to TRBJ2-1; 11 nucleotides line up with TRBD1. J gave up 1 base and V 11 bases, and 7 bases lay outside the gene matches. CDR1 is ENHRY, CDR2 SYGVKD, per germline. This CDR3 has 15 amino acids.

This clonotype was picked up a small number of times. The chain recombines TRBV20-1 with TRBJ2-7; 9 bases map to TRBD1. This CDR3 comprises 12 residues. Germline V CDR1 and CDR2: DFQATT, SNEGSKA (reference sequence). V lost 6 bases, J lost 5 bases, and 5 bases stayed unmatched. DNA of the CDR3: TGCAGTGCAAAGGGACAGGGTAACGAGCAGTACTTC. Protein: CSAKGQGNEQYF.

The table lists this clonotype with a few counts. The chain employs TRBV20-1 and TRBJ2-3, with 7 nucleotides matching TRBD2. From germline, CDR1 is DFQATT and CDR2 SNEGSKA (reference sequence). CDR3 size: 14 residues. With V trimmed by 6 bases and J by 3 bases, 9 bases remained unmatched. CDR3 in DNA: TGCAGTGCCCCTGGGGGGGGAAGGACAGATACGCAGTATTTT. The encoded protein is CSAPGGGRTDTQYF.

The sample holds many counts of this clonotype. The V gene is TRBV20-1, the J gene TRBJ2-1; 13 positions agree with TRBD2. CDR1 DFQATT and CDR2 SNEGSKA come from the germline V gene (reference sequence). The V and J ends lost 0 bases and 5 bases, in that order; junction bases with no gene match: 4. The CDR3 contains 16 residues. The CDR3 reads CSARDPGTSGNNEQFF. CDR3 DNA sequence: TGCAGTGCTAGAGATCCCGGGACTAGCGGGAACAATGAGCAGTTCTTC.

This clonotype was counted between two and nine times. The V and J genes are TRBV5-1 and TRBJ2-2, with TRBD1 matching over 10 bases. The CDR3 contains 14 residues. CDR1 is SGHRS, CDR2 YFSETQ, per germline. V trimming: 4 bases; J trimming: 7 bases; junction bases outside the gene matches: 4. The CDR3 reads CASSRQGADGELFF. DNA of the CDR3: TGCGCCAGCAGCCGACAGGGGGCGGACGGGGAGCTGTTTTTT.

The J gene is TRBJ1-1, the V gene TRBV5-5; tentative D call: TRBD1 (5 bases). V was trimmed by 0 bases and J by 4 bases, leaving 13 bases between them. CDR1 and CDR2 from the germline V gene are SGHKS and YYEKEE (reference sequence). This CDR3 contains 15 residues. This CDR3 reads CASSLGAGRATEAFF. The CDR3, as DNA: TGTGCCAGCAGCTTGGGGGCCGGCAGGGCCACTGAAGCTTTCTTT.

The table lists this clonotype with a few counts. The chain is built from TRBV10-1 and TRBJ2-5; 7 bases map to TRBD2. The CDR3 is 12 residues long. J gave up 9 bases and V 4 bases, and 5 bases lay outside the gene matches. Germline V gives CDR1 WNHNN, CDR2 SYGVQD (reference sequence). The DNA of the CDR3 is TGCGCCAGCAGTGTTGAGGGAGGGGCCCAGTACTTC. Encoded protein: CASSVEGGAQYF.

V and J are TRBV20-1 and TRBJ2-1, with D perhaps TRBD2 (6 bases). With 3 bases removed from V and 8 bases from J, the gap between germline ends came to 17 bases. The CDR3 has 14 amino acids. Germline V CDR1 and CDR2: DFQATT, SNEGSKA (reference sequence). The DNA of the CDR3 is TGCAGTGCTAGGGGGGGAAGTCGGGGTGATGAGCAGTTCTTC. It is translated as CSARGGSRGDEQFF.

This clonotype was recorded only once. V is TRBV18 and J is TRBJ1-1; 8 bases agree with TRBD1. Germline loops: CDR1 KGHSH, CDR2 LQKENI. Trimming took 2 bases from V and 4 from J; bases not matched to a gene: 6. The CDR3 consists of 15 residues. In nucleotides, the CDR3 is TGTGCCAGCTCACCATTCAGGGGGCCGGGCACTGAAGCTTTCTTT. Its protein is CASSPFRGPGTEAFF. The full variable domain, its missing parts supplied by reference TRBV18 and TRBJ1-1, is NAGVMQNPRHLVRRRGQEARLRCSPMKGHSHVYWYRQLPEEGLKFMVYLQKENIIDESGMPKERFSAEFPKEGPSILRIQQVVRGDSAAYFCASSPFRGPGTEAFFGQGTRLTVV.

CDR3 nucleotides: TGCGCCAGCAACCTAGGGCTAGCGAAAAATGAGCAGTTCTTC. This translates into CASNLGLAKNEQFF. The gene calls are TRBV5-1 and TRBJ2-1; a weak D match, TRBD2 (6 bases). Trimming took off 6 bases at V and 7 bases at J, with 17 bases between the two ends. The CDR3 extends over 14 amino acids. The germline V gene has CDR1 SGHRS and CDR2 YFSETQ.

The gene calls are TRBV20-1 and TRBJ2-7; D tentatively reads TRBD1 or TRBD2 (5 bases each). The V end was cut by 1 base, the J end by 2 bases, with 12 bases between. Germline CDR1 DFQATT, CDR2 SNEGSKA (reference sequence). The CDR3 consists of 14 residues. The DNA for the CDR3 is TGCAGTGCTAGAGTGGGGACGTTTACCTACGAGCAGTACTTC. As protein: CSARVGTFTYEQYF.

V gene TRBV5-1 combines with J gene TRBJ2-1, with 14 bases identical to TRBD2. Germline V CDR1 and CDR2: SGHRS, YFSETQ. With 4 bases clipped from V and 2 bases from J, the junction kept 2 bases outside the gene matches. This CDR3 region has 16 residues. Here the CDR3 reads CASSTGLAGAYNEQFF. The DNA for the CDR3 is TGCGCCAGCAGCACGGGACTAGCGGGAGCCTACAATGAGCAGTTCTTC.